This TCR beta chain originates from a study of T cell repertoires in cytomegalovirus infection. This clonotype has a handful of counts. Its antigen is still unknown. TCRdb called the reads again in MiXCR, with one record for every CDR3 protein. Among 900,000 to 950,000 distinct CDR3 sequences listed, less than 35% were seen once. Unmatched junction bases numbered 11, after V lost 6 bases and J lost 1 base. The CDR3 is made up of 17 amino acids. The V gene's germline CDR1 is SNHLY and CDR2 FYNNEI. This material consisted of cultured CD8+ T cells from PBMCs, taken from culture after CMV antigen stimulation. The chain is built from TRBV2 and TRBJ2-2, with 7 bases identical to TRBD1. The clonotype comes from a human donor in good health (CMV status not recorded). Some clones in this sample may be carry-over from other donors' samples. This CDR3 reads CASSIERGGMNTGELFF. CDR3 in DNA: TGTGCCAGCAGCATTGAACGAGGGGGCATGAACACCGGGGAGCTGTTTTTT.